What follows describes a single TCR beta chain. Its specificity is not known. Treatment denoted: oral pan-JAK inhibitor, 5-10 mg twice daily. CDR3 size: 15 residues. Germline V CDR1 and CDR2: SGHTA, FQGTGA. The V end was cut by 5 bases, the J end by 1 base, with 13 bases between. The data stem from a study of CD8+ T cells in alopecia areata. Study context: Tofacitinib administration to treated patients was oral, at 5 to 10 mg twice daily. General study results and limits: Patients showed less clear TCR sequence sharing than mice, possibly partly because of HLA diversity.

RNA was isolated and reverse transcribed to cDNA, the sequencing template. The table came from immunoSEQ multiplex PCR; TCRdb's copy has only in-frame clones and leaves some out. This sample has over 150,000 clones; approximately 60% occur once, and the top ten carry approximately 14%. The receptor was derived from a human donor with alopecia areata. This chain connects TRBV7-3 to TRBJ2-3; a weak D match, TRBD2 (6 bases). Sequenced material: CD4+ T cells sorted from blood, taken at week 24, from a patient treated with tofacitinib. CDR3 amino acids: CASSQGGERTDTQYF. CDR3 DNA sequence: TGTGCCAGCAGCCAGGGCGGGGAACGCACAGATACGCAGTATTTT.